Each of the 9 T cell receptor beta chains below was sequenced from the same sample in a study of OX40 agonist ivuxolimab in advanced cancers. TCRdb's table, derived via immunoSEQ multiplex PCR, lists solely in-frame clones and lacks some. The profile shows thousands of clones, about 85% of them singletons. The sample consisted of CD4+ or CD8+ T cells sorted from blood, taken in a trial of the OX40 agonist ivuxolimab. These receptors came from an adult with an advanced solid tumor such as melanoma, head and neck, liver or kidney cancer.

The sample holds a few counts of this clone. The rearrangement uses TRBV4-2 and TRBJ1-6; D is possibly TRBD1 (5 bases). The germline V gene encodes CDR1 LGHNA and CDR2 YNFKEQ. There are 15 residues in the CDR3. Trimming stripped 4 bases from V and 8 bases from J, with 15 bases between. CDR3 in amino acids: CASSREGRADSPLHF. Here the CDR3 DNA reads TGTGCCAGCAGCCGAGAGGGGCGGGCTGATTCACCCCTCCACTTT.

The genes are TRBV5-6 and TRBJ1-1; tentatively, D is TRBD1 (5 bases). The germline V gene has CDR1 SGHDT and CDR2 YYEEEE. The CDR3 is 14 residues long. The germline V and J ends were trimmed by 0 bases and 7 bases, with 13 bases remaining between them. For the CDR3, the DNA is TGTGCCAGCAGCTTGGGCGGAGGGGTTGTTGAAGCTTTCTTT. This gives the protein CASSLGGGVVEAFF. Filled out from reference TRBV5-6 and TRBJ1-1, the complete variable domain reads DAGVTQSPTHLIKTRGQQVTLRCSPKSGHDTVSWYQQALGQGPQFIFQYYEEEERQRGNFPDRFSGHQFPNYSSELNVNALLLGDSALYLCASSLGGGVVEAFFGQGTRLTVV.

V and J are TRBV28 and TRBJ2-7; 9 nucleotides align to TRBD2. Trimming took 2 bases from V and 2 from J; bases not matched to a gene: 7. This CDR3 region has 16 residues. The germline CDR1 and CDR2 sequences are MDHEN and SYDVKM. CDR3: CASSLPGIAGAYEQYF. The CDR3, as DNA: TGTGCCAGCAGTTTACCCGGAATAGCGGGGGCCTACGAGCAGTACTTC.

The chain combines TRBV27 with TRBJ2-7, with D uncertain. In germline, CDR1 is MNHEY, CDR2 SMNVEV (reference sequence). The CDR3 length is 14 residues. Trimming removed 5 bases from V and 2 bases from J, with 13 bases in between. The CDR3 DNA reads as TGTGCCAGCAGTAGACGGTCCCGGACCTACGAGCAGTACTTC. Protein: CASSRRSRTYEQYF.

This clone was picked up a small number of times. V gene TRBV27 combines with J gene TRBJ2-4, with TRBD2 matching 10 bases. There are 18 residues in the CDR3. V was pared by 2 bases and J by 3 bases, with 10 bases of the junction left unmatched. Looked up from germline, CDR1 is MNHEY and CDR2 is SMNVEV (reference sequence). The CDR3 DNA is TGTGCCAGCAGTTTAAAAGCTAGCGGGAGAGGAAACAAAAACATTCAGTACTTC. Translating gives CASSLKASGRGNKNIQYF.

This clone was counted a few times. V is TRBV28 and J is TRBJ2-7; a possible D gene is TRBD1 (6 bases). From germline, CDR1 is MDHEN and CDR2 SYDVKM. The CDR3 spans 14 residues. Trimming stripped 2 bases from V and 0 bases from J, with 8 bases between. CDR3: CASSLTGFSYEQYF. CDR3 nucleotide sequence: TGTGCCAGCAGTTTAACAGGGTTCTCCTACGAGCAGTACTTC.

This clone occurred a few times. The rearrangement uses TRBV9 and TRBJ1-2; D may be TRBD1 (5 bases). CDR1 and CDR2 from the germline V gene are SGDLS and YYNGEE. Trimming removed 0 bases from V and 0 bases from J, with 9 bases in between. This CDR3 is 15 amino acids long. CDR3 nucleotide sequence: TGTGCCAGCAGCGTAGGAGGGGAGGCTAACTATGGCTACACCTTC. It encodes CASSVGGEANYGYTF. The full variable domain, completed using reference TRBV9 and TRBJ1-2, is DSGVTQTPKHLITATGQRVTLRCSPRSGDLSVYWYQQSLDQGLQFLIQYYNGEERAKGNILERFSAQQFPDLHSELNLSSLELGDSALYFCASSVGGEANYGYTFGSGTRLTVV.

There are a few counts of this clone. The chain has TRBV4-3 and TRBJ1-2; D is unclear. Germline V CDR1 and CDR2: LGHNA, YSLEER. The CDR3 is 17 residues long. Trimming removed 0 bases from V and 1 base from J, with 15 bases in between. The CDR3 DNA follows: TGCGCCAGCAGCCAAGATCACAGAGATTCAAATAACTATGGCTACACCTTC. Translation gives CASSQDHRDSNNYGYTF.

The V call is TRBV28, the J call TRBJ1-5, with D unresolved. V lost 2 bases and J 0 bases, leaving 8 bases between the germline ends. The CDR3 covers 15 residues. Germline V gene data show CDR1 as MDHEN and CDR2 as SYDVKM. The CDR3 reads CASSLGRYSNQPQHF. The CDR3 region has the DNA TGTGCCAGCAGTTTAGGCAGATATAGCAATCAGCCCCAGCATTTT.